This record concerns one TCR beta chain sequence. No antigen is known for it. No much larger clone is present one base from it, and per-base qualities are unavailable. TCRbeta CDR3 regions were amplified from genomic DNA using the immunoSEQ Assay, a bias-controlled multiplex PCR. The original pipeline was this. Within the assay, amplification of reference gene primers was used to estimate how many nucleated cells each sample contained. To quantify the absolute abundance of each unique TCRbeta CDR3 rearrangement, sequence reads were collapsed and filtered. For each sample, productive Simpson clonality was calculated as the square root of Simpson's diversity index across productive rearrangements. TCRdb obtained this table from immuneACCESS and retained in-frame rearrangements with V and J assigned. These tables miss some clones; where compared with another copy, unresolved V genes account for less than half of the shortfall, and the remainder is unexplained. For V, J and clone size, that table is used; D and trimming come from the DNA. The sample yields 450,000 to 500,000 clones; approximately 85% were counted once. The ten largest clones add up to 3% to 4% of the sample.

The data derive from a study of blood T cell repertoires in COVID-19 (dated by TCRdb to 2020 to 2021). General notes on the study: Samples from collaborators originated in the United States, Italy and Spain and spanned both the acute and convalescent phases of COVID-19. Samples were obtained from the ongoing ImmuneRACE study (first 160 participants) and from 1,254 subjects provided by 6 global collaborators. The prospective study material was composed of cDNA or gDNA derived from T cells, B-cell-depleted T cells, or PBMCs. A de-identified subject ID, COVID-19 status, age in years and sex were almost always included in the sample metadata. The repertoires were released in a freely available public database meant as a resource for research on the immune response to SARS-CoV-2. Where available, HLA class I and class II types were taken from metadata supplied by the sample provider and were not determined by assay-based typing. The dataset comprised deeply sampled blood TCRbeta repertoires from subjects exposed to, actively infected with, or recovered from COVID-19. Broader findings and caveats from the paper: The amount of clinical and demographic metadata varied by source and participant and was provided uncurated.

V and J lose 4 bases and 5 bases, and a span of 23 bases separates them. Reading the germline V gene (reference sequence) gives CDR1 LGHDT and CDR2 YNNKEL. Including the terminal cysteine and phenylalanine, the CDR3 comprises 17 residues. Just CDR3 DNA is preserved here, 51 bases in frame from base 1. The collaborating institutions used their own protocols to collect whole blood in K2EDTA tubes. For TCRbeta analysis, collaborator samples were shipped as frozen whole blood, as isolated PBMCs, or as DNA extracted from either sample type. This TCR derives from a human donor in a cohort sampled during active COVID-19. The sequenced sample consisted of peripheral blood. This receptor chain uses TRBV3-1 (or the pseudogene TRBV3-2) and TRBJ1-2; a weak D assignment points to TRBD1 (6 bases agree). At the DNA level, the sequence is TGTGCCAGCAGCCGATTCTCCGCCGACAGGCTAACTTATGGCTACACCTTC. Its product reads: CASSRFSADRLTYGYTF.